This T cell receptor (beta chain) was retrieved from a study of PD-1 blockade in mismatch repair-deficient tumors. Looking at the study overall: All were previously treated, progressing patients with about 12 mismatch repair-deficient cancer types. Study results and limitations: Rapid post-treatment expansion, then contraction, generally preceding radiologic response, marked tumor-resident clones.

Using immunoSEQ multiplex PCR, the repertoire was profiled, and TCRdb retains in-frame clones only, with some absent. This table holds tens of thousands of clones, about 91% found once. Every patient had mismatch repair deficiency by PCR or immunohistochemistry. The TCR-sequenced patients were a few responders to pembrolizumab. The count of this clone is one. Its specificity is not known. The trim removed 2 bases at V and 10 bases at J, leaving 10 bases unmatched. Germline V gives CDR1 MDHEN, CDR2 SYDVKM. The CDR3 has 15 amino acids. This TCR derives from an adult with mismatch repair-deficient cancer. The specimen comprised peripheral blood, sampled 52 weeks after starting pembrolizumab. V gene TRBV28 combines with J gene TRBJ2-1; 8 bases are shared with TRBD2. The CDR3 nucleotides are TGTGCCAGCAGTTTAAGACTAGCGTCCCGGAGGGAGCAGTTCTTC. This gives the protein CASSLRLASRREQFF.